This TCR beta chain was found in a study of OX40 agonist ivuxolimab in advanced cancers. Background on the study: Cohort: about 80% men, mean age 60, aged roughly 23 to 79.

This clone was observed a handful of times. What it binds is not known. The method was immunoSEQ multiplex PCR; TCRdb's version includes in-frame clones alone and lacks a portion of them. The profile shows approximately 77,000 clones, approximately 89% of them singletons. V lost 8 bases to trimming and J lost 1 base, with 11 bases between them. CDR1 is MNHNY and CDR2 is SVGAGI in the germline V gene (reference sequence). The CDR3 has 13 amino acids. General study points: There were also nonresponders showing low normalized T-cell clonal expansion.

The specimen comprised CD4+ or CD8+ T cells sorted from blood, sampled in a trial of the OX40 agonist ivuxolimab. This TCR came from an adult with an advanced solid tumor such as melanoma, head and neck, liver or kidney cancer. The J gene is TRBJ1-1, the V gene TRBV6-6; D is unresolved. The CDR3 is CASGLRENTEAFF. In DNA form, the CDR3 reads TGTGCCAGCGGTTTACGGGAGAACACTGAAGCTTTCTTT.